Listed below are T cell receptor beta chains from one sample, sequenced in a study of cytomegalovirus exposure and HLA in healthy donors. Sequencing used immunoSEQ multiplex PCR; TCRdb keeps in-frame clones, though not all of them. This sample has roughly 250,000 clones, with around 90% found just once. The sequenced sample consisted of PBMCs. These receptors were taken from a woman aged 18 to 35 in good health and CMV-seronegative. Each CDR3 is given with its conserved first and last residue. A D gene is named only where the DNA matches it firmly. The size field is filled for only some rows; it gives once, few, many or a size class.

v_gene	d_gene	abundance	j_gene	CDR3aa	CDR3nt
TRBV11-2	TRBD2	.	TRBJ2-1	CASSLGGGASEQFF	TGTGCCAGCAGCTTGGGCGGGGGGGCATCTGAGCAGTTCTTC
TRBV2	.	.	TRBJ2-1	CASSPRLDLYNEQFF	TGTGCCAGCAGTCCCCGACTAGATCTCTACAATGAGCAGTTCTTC
TRBV5-6	.	once	TRBJ2-5	CASSLAQGQETQYF	TGTGCCAGCAGCTTGGCTCAGGGCCAAGAGACCCAGTACTTC
TRBV6-1	.	.	TRBJ2-1	CASSDLGQGSSYNEQFF	TGTGCCAGCAGTGATCTGGGCCAGGGGTCGTCCTACAATGAGCAGTTCTTC
TRBV5-1	.	.	TRBJ1-1	CASRTDRLNTEAFF	TGCGCCAGCAGAACGGACAGATTGAACACTGAAGCTTTCTTT
TRBV9	TRBD1	.	TRBJ1-1	CASSVGQGVNTEAFF	TGTGCCAGCAGCGTAGGACAGGGGGTAAATACTGAAGCTTTCTTT
TRBV19	TRBD1	.	TRBJ2-3	CASSMGQGNGDTQYF	TGTGCCAGTAGTATGGGACAGGGGAATGGAGATACGCAGTATTTT
TRBV9	TRBD2	.	TRBJ2-2	CASSASGGITGELFF	TGTGCCAGCAGCGCAAGCGGGGGGATCACCGGGGAGCTGTTTTTT
TRBV4-1	.	.	TRBJ1-5	CASSQDPHSNQPQHF	TGCGCCAGCAGCCAAGATCCCCATAGCAATCAGCCCCAGCATTTT
TRBV13	.	.	TRBJ2-1	CASSLNRQALRGMNEQFF	TGTGCCAGCAGCCTTAACCGACAGGCGTTGAGGGGGATGAATGAGCAGTTCTTC
TRBV6-4	TRBD1	many	TRBJ1-4	CASSDSRQGGEKLFF	TGTGCCAGCAGTGACTCAAGACAGGGTGGGGAAAAACTGTTTTTT
TRBV4-1	.	.	TRBJ1-4	CASSRRTATNEKLFF	TGCGCCAGCAGCCGACGGACAGCAACTAATGAAAAACTGTTTTTT
TRBV10-1	TRBD2	.	TRBJ2-2	CASGASGVAGDSNTGELFF	TGCGCCAGCGGGGCTTCAGGGGTAGCGGGGGATTCGAACACCGGGGAGCTGTTTTTT
TRBV4-2	TRBD2	.	TRBJ2-1	CASSHPSGGAYNEQFF	TGTGCCAGCAGCCACCCTAGCGGGGGGGCCTACAATGAGCAGTTCTTC
TRBV25-1	.	.	TRBJ1-5	CASSSAGFGNQPQHF	TGTGCCAGCAGTTCTGCCGGGTTCGGCAATCAGCCCCAGCATTTT
TRBV7-9	TRBD1	.	TRBJ2-2	CASSSVPTGSTGELFF	TGTGCCAGCAGCTCGGTTCCGACAGGGAGCACCGGGGAGCTGTTTTTT
TRBV6-1	TRBD1	.	TRBJ1-1	CASLDRRNTEAFF	TGTGCCAGCCTGGACAGGAGGAACACTGAAGCTTTCTTT
TRBV28	TRBD2	.	TRBJ2-3	CASTLGEGAQYF	TGTGCCAGCACCCTGGGGGAGGGTGCGCAGTATTTT
TRBV27	.	.	TRBJ2-7	CASRRGELTYEQYF	TGTGCCAGCCGGCGGGGCGAACTAACCTACGAGCAGTACTTC
TRBV27	TRBD2	.	TRBJ2-2	CASSFLGLENTGELFF	TGTGCCAGCAGTTTTCTGGGACTAGAGAACACCGGGGAGCTGTTTTTT
TRBV2	.	.	TRBJ1-5	CASSAQVGTPNQPQHF	TGTGCCAGCAGTGCTCAGGTCGGGACACCGAATCAGCCCCAGCATTTT
TRBV11-1	.	.	TRBJ2-3	CASSFGGGTDTQYF	TGTGCCAGCAGCTTCGGCGGGGGCACAGATACGCAGTATTTT
TRBV9	.	once	TRBJ1-1	CASSSPGNWAFF	TGTGCCAGCAGCTCCCCCGGGAACTGGGCTTTCTTT
TRBV6-5	.	.	TRBJ2-1	CASSSGRSYNEQFF	TGTGCCAGCAGTTCAGGGAGGTCGTACAATGAGCAGTTCTTC
TRBV25-1	TRBD1	.	TRBJ1-6	CASAGQGAHNSPLHF	TGTGCCAGCGCGGGACAGGGGGCCCATAATTCACCCCTCCACTTT
TRBV7-8	TRBD2	.	TRBJ2-1	CASSTKRGGQNEQFF	TGTGCCAGCAGCACAAAGCGGGGGGGCCAGAATGAGCAGTTCTTC
TRBV7-2	.	.	TRBJ1-1	CASSLGQNDYMNTEAFF	TGTGCCAGCAGCTTAGGGCAGAACGATTACATGAACACTGAAGCTTTCTTT
TRBV7-8	TRBD1	.	TRBJ2-7	CASSLVGQGAGEQYF	TGTGCCAGCAGCTTAGTCGGACAGGGGGCAGGCGAGCAGTACTTC
TRBV7-6	.	.	TRBJ1-4	CASSSMTGRGKLFF	TGTGCCAGCAGTTCAATGACAGGTCGGGGAAAACTGTTTTTT
TRBV27	TRBD2	.	TRBJ2-2	CASSLASLAGGPTGELFF	TGTGCCAGCAGTTTAGCATCACTAGCGGGGGGGCCCACCGGGGAGCTGTTTTTT
TRBV9	TRBD1	.	TRBJ1-1	CASSVDRGTEAFF	TGTGCCAGCAGCGTAGACAGGGGCACTGAAGCTTTCTTT
TRBV2	TRBD1	.	TRBJ2-3	CASSEARDRGSTDTQYF	TGTGCCAGCAGTGAAGCTAGGGACAGGGGAAGCACAGATACGCAGTATTTT
TRBV11-2	.	.	TRBJ2-3	CASSLEDILTDTQYF	TGTGCCAGCAGCTTAGAGGACATACTCACAGATACGCAGTATTTT